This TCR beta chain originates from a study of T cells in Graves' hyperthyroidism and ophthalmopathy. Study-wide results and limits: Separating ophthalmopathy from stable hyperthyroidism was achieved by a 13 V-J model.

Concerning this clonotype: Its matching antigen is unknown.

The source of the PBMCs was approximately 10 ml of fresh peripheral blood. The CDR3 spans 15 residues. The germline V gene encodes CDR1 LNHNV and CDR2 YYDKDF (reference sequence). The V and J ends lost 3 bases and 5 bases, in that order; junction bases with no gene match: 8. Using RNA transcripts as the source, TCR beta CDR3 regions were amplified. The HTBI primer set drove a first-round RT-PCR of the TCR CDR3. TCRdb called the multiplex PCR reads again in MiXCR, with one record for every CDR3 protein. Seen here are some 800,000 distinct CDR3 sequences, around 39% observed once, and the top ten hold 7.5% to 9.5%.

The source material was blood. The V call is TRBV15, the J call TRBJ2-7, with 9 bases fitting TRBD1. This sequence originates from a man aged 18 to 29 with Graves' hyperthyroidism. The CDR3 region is CATSSLGTGYHEQYF. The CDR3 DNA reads TGTGCCACCAGCAGCTTGGGGACAGGGTACCACGAGCAGTACTTC.